The sequence of this T cell receptor beta chain was determined in a study of T cells in localized non-small cell lung cancer. Between the trimmed V and J ends, which lost 1 base and 2 bases, there was a span of 11 bases. The CDR3 is made up of 16 amino acids. Germline-derived CDR1 and CDR2 are SGHVS and FQNEAQ. Libraries were prepared by immunoSEQ multiplex PCR; TCRdb keeps only in-frame clonotypes and omits some of them. The sample shows about 36,000 clones, approximately 90% of them seen only once. For this clone: The target antigen is unknown.

General study findings and limits: Clonality of T cells reached its maximum in uninvolved adjacent lung, surpassing tumor. For the top 100 tumor clones, a median roughly 55 also appeared in adjacent lung.

The rearrangement links TRBV7-8 to TRBJ1-4; no definite D call. Material: peripheral blood, obtained before any cancer treatment. The origin of this receptor is a woman aged 35-75 years with stage I lung adenocarcinoma. The CDR3 region is CASSLGYGVTNEKLFF. In DNA form, the CDR3 reads TGTGCCAGCAGCTTAGGGTACGGGGTGACTAATGAAAAACTGTTTTTT.